What follows are 16 T cell receptor beta chains derived from one specimen sequenced in a study of CD8+CD57+ T cells in acquired aplastic anemia (dated by TCRdb to 2017 to 2018). The run used an Illumina HiSeq 2000. Genomic DNA was used as template for profiling of TCR beta VDJ combinations and CDR3 sequences. TCRdb handled the public reads itself, with Q25 trimming in fastp and clone calling in MiXCR, and kept productive beta chains. Entries are consolidated by CDR3 protein sequence, retaining the most common genes and DNA. Within this sample are fewer than 200,000 distinct CDR3 sequences, with around 60% of them counted one time only. The ten largest clones add up to about 48% of the sample. The material sequenced was sorted CD4+, CD8+, or CD8+CD57+ T cells (not recorded which) from PBMCs. These receptors originate from a human donor in good health.

This clonotype has a handful of counts. The rearrangement uses TRBV20-1 and TRBJ1-6; D is undetermined. The V end was cut by 5 bases, the J end by 7 bases, with 9 bases between. CDR3 length equals 12 residues. The germline V gene has CDR1 DFQATT and CDR2 SNEGSKA (reference sequence). The CDR3 protein is CSAPQGNSPLHF. Here the CDR3 DNA reads TGCAGTGCTCCTCAAGGGAATTCACCCCTCCACTTT.

This clonotype appeared many times. This sequence joins TRBV7-9 and TRBJ2-1, with D perhaps TRBD2 (5 bases). The CDR3 totals 15 residues. Trimming removed 3 bases at V and 9 bases at J, with 18 bases between. Germline V gene sequence: CDR1 SEHNR, CDR2 FQNEAQ (reference sequence). The CDR3 region has the DNA TGTGCCAGCAGCTTTATAGACGGGCTGGCGGGTGAGCAGTTCTTC. This translates into CASSFIDGLAGEQFF.

This sequence joins TRBV7-2 and TRBJ1-2, with D uncertain. CDR1 SGHTA and CDR2 FQGNSA come from the germline V gene. The V end was cut by 2 bases, the J end by 3 bases, with 13 bases between. The CDR3 has 15 amino acids. The DNA for the CDR3 is TGTGCCAGCAGCTTACGGGCAGAAGCTTACTATGGCTACACCTTC. Translated, it gives CASSLRAEAYYGYTF.

This clonotype was detected many times. The chain uses TRBV6-1 and TRBJ1-2; D is unclear. V was clipped by 2 bases and J by 3 bases, with 7 bases between them. CDR1 is MNHNS, CDR2 SASEGT, per germline. This CDR3 spans 13 amino acids. The CDR3 sequence: CASSESDHYGYTF. The CDR3 coding sequence is TGTGCCAGCAGTGAATCTGACCACTATGGCTACACCTTC.

The genes are TRBV6-1 and TRBJ2-7; D unclear. CDR1 is MNHNS, CDR2 SASEGT, per germline. Between the trimmed V and J ends, which lost 6 bases and 2 bases, there was a span of 17 bases. The CDR3 runs to 15 residues. As DNA, the CDR3 is TGTGCCAGCAGCCTAACTCCCGACGGAGCCTACGAGCAGTACTTC. This encodes CASSLTPDGAYEQYF.

CDR3 nucleotide sequence: TGTGCCACCAGCAGAGATCTGATAGGGGAGACCCAGTACTTC. This encodes CATSRDLIGETQYF. The chain carries TRBV15 and TRBJ2-5; D unresolved. Germline values: CDR1 LNHNV, CDR2 YYDKDF (reference sequence). This CDR3 is 14 amino acids long. V dropped 0 bases and J dropped 5 bases, with 10 bases sitting between them.

The chain has TRBV7-2 and TRBJ1-1, with D tentatively TRBD1 (6 bases). Germline V CDR1 and CDR2: SGHTA, FQGNSA. The CDR3 extends over 15 amino acids. The V end lost 6 bases, the J end lost 7 bases, and 21 bases lay between the germline ends. The CDR3 bases are TGTGCCAGCAGTACCGCTAGGGGGGGGGCTATTGAAGCTTTCTTT. It yields the protein CASSTARGGAIEAFF.

Concerning this clonotype itself: This may be a read error, as it is one base from a much larger clone. The CDR3 coding sequence is TGTGCCAGTATGTCTTGGATGAACACCGGGGAGCTGTTTTTT. It codes for CASMSWMNTGELFF. The V gene is TRBV19, the J gene TRBJ2-2; the D is unclear. V was cut by 7 bases and J by 1 base, with 10 bases left in between. The germline CDR1 and CDR2 sequences are LNHDA and SQIVND (reference sequence). The CDR3 extends over 14 amino acids.

V and J are TRBV9 and TRBJ1-5; TRBD1 is a possible D gene (5 bases). The CDR3 covers 16 residues. V shed 5 bases and J shed 3 bases, with 18 bases lying between them. Germline lookup yields CDR1 SGDLS and CDR2 YYNGEE. The CDR3 here is CASSLAAGILNQPQHF. Here the CDR3 DNA reads TGTGCCAGCAGTTTGGCGGCAGGGATTCTCAATCAGCCCCAGCATTTT.

This sequence joins TRBV19 and TRBJ2-3, with TRBD2 matching 7 bases. This CDR3 region has 15 residues. Germline V gene lookup returns CDR1 LNHDA and CDR2 SQIVND (reference sequence). V lost 3 bases and J lost 5; bases outside the gene matches: 8. DNA of the CDR3: TGTGCCAGTAGTATCGGAGGGAGGGTGGGAGATACGCAGTATTTT. It yields the protein CASSIGGRVGDTQYF.

This clonotype was detected a few times. A much bigger clone sits one base away, suggesting this may be a read error. The V and J genes are TRBV6-5 and TRBJ2-7; possibly TRBD2 for D (6 bases). V dropped 5 bases and J dropped 3 bases, with 11 bases sitting between them. This CDR3 is built from 13 residues. Germline-derived CDR1 and CDR2 are MNHEY and SVGAGI. The CDR3 protein is CASSHGGLYEQYF. The CDR3 coding sequence is TGTGCCAGCAGTCACGGGGGTCTCTACGAGCAGTACTTC.

This clonotype was counted a single time. The chain couples TRBV10-3 to TRBJ2-3, with unresolved D. With 0 bases removed from V and 0 bases from J, the gap between germline ends came to 7 bases. The CDR3 contains 15 residues. The germline gives CDR1 ENHRY, CDR2 SYGVKD. CDR3 protein: CAISESSGSTDTQYF. The CDR3 bases are TGTGCCATCAGTGAGTCGAGTGGAAGCACAGATACGCAGTATTTT.

The chain employs TRBV7-6 and TRBJ2-7; 9 bases map to TRBD1. The germline V gene encodes CDR1 SGHVS and CDR2 FNYEAQ. The CDR3 contains 14 residues. V dropped 6 bases and J dropped 5; count of bases not matched to a gene: 8. The CDR3 region is CASRSTGTGHEQYF. Here the CDR3 DNA reads TGTGCCAGCAGATCAACCGGGACAGGGCACGAGCAGTACTTC.

This clonotype was observed at least ten times. The V call is TRBV2, the J call TRBJ2-7, with a weak D call TRBD2 (6 bases). This CDR3 contains 15 residues. Trimming took 3 bases from V and 4 from J, leaving 16 bases between them. Germline assignment: CDR1 SNHLY and CDR2 FYNNEI. CDR3 coding DNA: TGTGCCAGCAGTGATGGGCGGGGAGATTCTTACGAGCAGTACTTC. This codes for CASSDGRGDSYEQYF.

Here the CDR3 reads CASSPTGTGSGVQYF. The CDR3 DNA sequence: TGTGCCAGTAGTCCTACCGGGACAGGATCTGGTGTGCAGTACTTC. The chain employs TRBV19 and TRBJ2-7; 8 bases are a match to TRBD1. Germline V lookup: CDR1 LNHDA, CDR2 SQIVND (reference sequence). The CDR3 totals 15 residues. J was trimmed by 9 bases and V by 5 bases; bases with no gene match: 15.

For this clonotype: One end of the junction does not line up with germline, which may come from a read error. The genes are TRBV7-9 and TRBJ1-5; possibly TRBD1 for D (6 bases). This CDR3 has 15 residues. Germline V lookup: CDR1 SEHNR, CDR2 FQNEAQ (reference sequence). The CDR3 DNA is TGTGCCTGCAGCTTAGCGGCAGGGGTGGGGGGGGGCGAGCATTTT. It is translated as CACSLAAGVGGGEHF. Filled out from reference TRBV7-9 and TRBJ1-5, the complete variable domain reads DTGVSQNPRHKITKRGQNVTFRCDPISEHNRLYWYRQTLGQGPEFLTYFQNEAQLEKSRLLSDRFSAERPKGSFSTLEIQRTEQGDSAMYLCACSLAAGVGGGEHFGDGTRLSIL.